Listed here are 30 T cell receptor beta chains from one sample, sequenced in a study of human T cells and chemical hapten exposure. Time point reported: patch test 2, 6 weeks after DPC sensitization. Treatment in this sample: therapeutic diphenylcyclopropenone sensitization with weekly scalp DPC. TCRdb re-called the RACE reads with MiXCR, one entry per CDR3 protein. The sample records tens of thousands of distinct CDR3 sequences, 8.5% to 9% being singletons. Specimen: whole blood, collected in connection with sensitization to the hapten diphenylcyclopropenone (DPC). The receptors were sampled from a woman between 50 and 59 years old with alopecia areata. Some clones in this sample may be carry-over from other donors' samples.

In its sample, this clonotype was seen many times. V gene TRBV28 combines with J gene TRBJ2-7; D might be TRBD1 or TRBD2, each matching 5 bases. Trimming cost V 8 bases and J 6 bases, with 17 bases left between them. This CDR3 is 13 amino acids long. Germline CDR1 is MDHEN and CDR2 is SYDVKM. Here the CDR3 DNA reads TGTGCCAGCGGTCAAGATAGGGACCTCGAGCAGTACTTC. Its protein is CASGQDRDLEQYF.

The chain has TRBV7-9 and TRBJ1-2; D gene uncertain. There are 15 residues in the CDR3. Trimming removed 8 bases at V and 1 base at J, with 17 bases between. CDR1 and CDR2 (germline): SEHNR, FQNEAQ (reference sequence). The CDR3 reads CASGRRETSNYGYTF. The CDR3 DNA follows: TGTGCCAGCGGACGAAGGGAGACAAGTAACTATGGCTACACCTTC.

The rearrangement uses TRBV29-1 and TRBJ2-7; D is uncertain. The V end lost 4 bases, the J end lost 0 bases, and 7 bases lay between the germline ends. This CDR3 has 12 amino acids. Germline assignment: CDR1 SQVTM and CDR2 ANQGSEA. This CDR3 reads CSVGSSSYEQYF. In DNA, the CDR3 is TGCAGCGTTGGGTCGAGCTCCTACGAGCAGTACTTC.

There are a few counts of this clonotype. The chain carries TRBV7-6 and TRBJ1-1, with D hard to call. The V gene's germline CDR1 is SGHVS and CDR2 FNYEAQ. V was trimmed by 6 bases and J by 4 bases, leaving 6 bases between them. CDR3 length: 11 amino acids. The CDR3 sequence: CASRGGTEAFF. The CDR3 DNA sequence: TGTGCCAGCAGGGGTGGCACTGAAGCTTTCTTT.

The chain's CDR3 is CASSWGQTYEQYF. CDR3 nucleotide sequence: TGCGCCAGCAGCTGGGGACAGACCTACGAGCAGTACTTC. The genes are TRBV5-1 and TRBJ2-7, with TRBD1 identical over 7 bases. Germline CDR1 SGHRS, CDR2 YFSETQ. The junction had 2 bases not matched to a gene; V was cut back by 3 bases and J by 2 bases. The length of the CDR3 is 13 residues.

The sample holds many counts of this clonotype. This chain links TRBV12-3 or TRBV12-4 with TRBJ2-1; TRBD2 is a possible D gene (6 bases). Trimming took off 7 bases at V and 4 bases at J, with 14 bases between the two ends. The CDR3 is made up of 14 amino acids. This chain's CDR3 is CASTSGETYNEQFF. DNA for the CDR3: TGTGCCAGCACTTCGGGGGAGACGTACAATGAGCAGTTCTTC.

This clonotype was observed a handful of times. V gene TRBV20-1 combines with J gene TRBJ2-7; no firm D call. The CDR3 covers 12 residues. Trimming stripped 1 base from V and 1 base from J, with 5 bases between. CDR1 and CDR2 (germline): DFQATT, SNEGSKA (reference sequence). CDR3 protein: CSARGESYEQYF. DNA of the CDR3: TGCAGTGCTAGAGGCGAGTCCTACGAGCAGTACTTC.

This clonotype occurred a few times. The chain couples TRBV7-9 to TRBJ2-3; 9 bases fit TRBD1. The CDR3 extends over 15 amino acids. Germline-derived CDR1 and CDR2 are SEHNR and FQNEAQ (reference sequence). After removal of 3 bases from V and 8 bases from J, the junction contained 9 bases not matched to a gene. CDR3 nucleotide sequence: TGTGCCAGCAGCTTCCGGGACAGGGTTATTGGTACGCAGTATTTT. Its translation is CASSFRDRVIGTQYF.

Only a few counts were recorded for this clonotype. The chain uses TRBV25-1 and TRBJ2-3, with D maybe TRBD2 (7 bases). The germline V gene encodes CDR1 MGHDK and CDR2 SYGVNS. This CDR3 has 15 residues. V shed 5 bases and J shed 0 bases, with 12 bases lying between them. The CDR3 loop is CASSKGGGSTDTQYF. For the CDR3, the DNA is TGTGCCAGCAGTAAGGGAGGGGGAAGCACAGATACGCAGTATTTT. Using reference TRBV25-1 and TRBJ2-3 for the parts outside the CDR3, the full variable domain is EADIYQTPRYLVIGTGKKITLECSQTMGHDKMYWYQQDPGMELHLIHYSYGVNSTEKGDLSSESTVSRIRTEHFPLTLESARPSHTSQYLCASSKGGGSTDTQYFGPGTRLTVL.

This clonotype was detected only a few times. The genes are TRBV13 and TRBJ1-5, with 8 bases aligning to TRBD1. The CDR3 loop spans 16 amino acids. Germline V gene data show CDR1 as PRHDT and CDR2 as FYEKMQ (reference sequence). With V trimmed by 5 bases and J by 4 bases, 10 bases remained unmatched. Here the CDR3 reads CASSTRTGRRNQPQHF. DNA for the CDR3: TGTGCCAGCAGCACACGGACAGGGCGAAGGAATCAGCCCCAGCATTTT.

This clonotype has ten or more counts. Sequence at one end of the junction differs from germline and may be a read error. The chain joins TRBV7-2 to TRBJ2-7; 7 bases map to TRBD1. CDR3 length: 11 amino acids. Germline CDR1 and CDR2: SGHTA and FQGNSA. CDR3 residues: CASSNRGEEYF. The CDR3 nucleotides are TGTGCCAGTTCAAACAGGGGCGAGGAGTACTTC. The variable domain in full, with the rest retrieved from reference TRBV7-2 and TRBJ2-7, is GAGVSQSPSNKVTEKGKDVELRCDPISGHTALYWYRQSLGQGLEFLIYFQGNSAPDKSGLPSDRFSAERTGGSVSTLTIQRTQQEDSAVYLCASSNRGEEYFGPGTRLTVT.

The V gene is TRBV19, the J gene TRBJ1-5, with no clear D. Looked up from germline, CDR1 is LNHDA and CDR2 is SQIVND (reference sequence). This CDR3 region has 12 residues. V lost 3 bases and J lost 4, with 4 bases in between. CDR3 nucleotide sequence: TGTGCCAGTAGTATCATGAATCAGCCCCAGCATTTT. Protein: CASSIMNQPQHF.

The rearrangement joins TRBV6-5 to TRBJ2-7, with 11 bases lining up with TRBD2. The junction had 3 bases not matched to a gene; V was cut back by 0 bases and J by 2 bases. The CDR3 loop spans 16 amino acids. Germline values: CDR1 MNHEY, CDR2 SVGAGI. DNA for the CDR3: TGTGCCAGCAGTTACTCGACTAGCGGGACTACCTACGAGCAGTACTTC. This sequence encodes CASSYSTSGTTYEQYF.

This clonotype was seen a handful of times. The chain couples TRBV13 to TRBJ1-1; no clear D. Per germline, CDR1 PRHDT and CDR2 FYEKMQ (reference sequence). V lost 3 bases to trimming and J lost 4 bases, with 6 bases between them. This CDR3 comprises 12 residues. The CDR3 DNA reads TGTGCCAGCAGCTTTCAACCCACTGAAGCTTTCTTT. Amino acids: CASSFQPTEAFF.

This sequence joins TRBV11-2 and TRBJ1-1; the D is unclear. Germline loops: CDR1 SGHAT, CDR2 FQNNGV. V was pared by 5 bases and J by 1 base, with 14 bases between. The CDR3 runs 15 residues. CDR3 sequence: CASSHWRETNTEAFF. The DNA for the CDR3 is TGTGCCAGCAGCCATTGGCGGGAAACGAACACTGAAGCTTTCTTT. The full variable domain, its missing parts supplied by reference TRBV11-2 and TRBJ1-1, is EAGVAQSPRYKIIEKRQSVAFWCNPISGHATLYWYQQILGQGPKLLIQFQNNGVVDDSQLPKDRFSAERLKGVDSTLKIQPAKLEDSAVYLCASSHWRETNTEAFFGQGTRLTVV.

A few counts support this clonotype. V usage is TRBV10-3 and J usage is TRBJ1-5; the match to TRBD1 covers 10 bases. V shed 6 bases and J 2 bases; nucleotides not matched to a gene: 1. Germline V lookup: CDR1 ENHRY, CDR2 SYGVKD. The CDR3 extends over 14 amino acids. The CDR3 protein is CAIRGTGGNQPQHF. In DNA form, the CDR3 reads TGTGCCATCAGGGGGACAGGGGGCAATCAGCCCCAGCATTTT.

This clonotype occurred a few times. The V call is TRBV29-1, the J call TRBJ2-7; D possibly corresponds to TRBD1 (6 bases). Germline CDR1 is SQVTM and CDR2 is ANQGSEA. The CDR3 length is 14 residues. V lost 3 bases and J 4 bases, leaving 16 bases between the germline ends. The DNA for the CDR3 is TGCAGCGTTGATGACGGGAAGGGGGAATACGAGCAGTACTTC. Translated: CSVDDGKGEYEQYF.

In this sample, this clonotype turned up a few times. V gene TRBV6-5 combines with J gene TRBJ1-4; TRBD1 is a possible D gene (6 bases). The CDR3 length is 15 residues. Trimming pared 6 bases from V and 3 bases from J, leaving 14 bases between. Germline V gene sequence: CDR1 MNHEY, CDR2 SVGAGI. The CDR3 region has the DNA TGTGCCAGCAGCAGAACAGGGCTTGCTAATGAAAAACTGTTTTTT. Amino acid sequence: CASSRTGLANEKLFF.

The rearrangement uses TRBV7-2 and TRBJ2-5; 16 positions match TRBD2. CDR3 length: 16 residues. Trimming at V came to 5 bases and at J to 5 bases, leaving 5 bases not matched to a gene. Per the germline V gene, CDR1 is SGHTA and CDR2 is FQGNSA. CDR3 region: CASSGTSGRAGETQYF. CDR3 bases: TGTGCCAGCAGCGGGACTAGCGGGAGGGCGGGGGAGACCCAGTACTTC.

The CDR3 region has the DNA TGCAGCGTCACTGACAGGGAGGGTGGCTACACCTTC. Translation: CSVTDREGGYTF. This chain links TRBV29-1 with TRBJ1-2, with 7 bases that match TRBD1. The germline V gene has CDR1 SQVTM and CDR2 ANQGSEA. This CDR3 is 12 amino acids long. V gave up 6 bases and J gave up 7 bases; unmatched junction bases: 8.

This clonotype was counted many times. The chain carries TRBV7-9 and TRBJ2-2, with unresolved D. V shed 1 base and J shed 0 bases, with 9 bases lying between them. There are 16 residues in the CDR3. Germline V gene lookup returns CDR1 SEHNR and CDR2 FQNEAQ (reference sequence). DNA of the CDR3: TGTGCCAGCAGCTTAGAACATTACCCGAACACCGGGGAGCTGTTTTTT. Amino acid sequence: CASSLEHYPNTGELFF.

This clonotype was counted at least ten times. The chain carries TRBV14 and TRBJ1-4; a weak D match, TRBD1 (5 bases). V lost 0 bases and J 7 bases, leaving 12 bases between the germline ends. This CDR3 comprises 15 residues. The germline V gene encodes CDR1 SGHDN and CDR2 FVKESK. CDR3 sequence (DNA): TGTGCCAGCAGCCAAGAGTTGGGGGGACGTGAAAAACTGTTTTTT. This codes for CASSQELGGREKLFF.

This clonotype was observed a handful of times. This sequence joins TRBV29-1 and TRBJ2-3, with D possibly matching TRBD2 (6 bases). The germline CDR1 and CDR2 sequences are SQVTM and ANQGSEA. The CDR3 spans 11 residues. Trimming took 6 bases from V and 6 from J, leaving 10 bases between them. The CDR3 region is CSVRLGDTQYF. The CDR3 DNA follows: TGCAGCGTCCGACTAGGCGATACGCAGTATTTT.

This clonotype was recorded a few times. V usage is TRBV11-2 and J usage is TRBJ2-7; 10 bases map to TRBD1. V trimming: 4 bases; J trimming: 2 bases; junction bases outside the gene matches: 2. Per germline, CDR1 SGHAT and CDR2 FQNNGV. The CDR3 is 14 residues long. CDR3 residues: CASSSGTGAYEQYF. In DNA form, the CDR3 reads TGTGCCAGCAGCTCCGGGACAGGGGCCTACGAGCAGTACTTC.

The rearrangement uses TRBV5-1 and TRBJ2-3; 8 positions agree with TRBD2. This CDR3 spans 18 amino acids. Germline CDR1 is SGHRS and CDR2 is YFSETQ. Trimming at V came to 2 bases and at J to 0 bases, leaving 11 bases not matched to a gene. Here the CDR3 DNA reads TGCGCCAGCAGCTTTTCCAGGGAGGCTAGCGGGAGCACAGATACGCAGTATTTT. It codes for CASSFSREASGSTDTQYF.

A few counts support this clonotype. The CDR3 coding sequence is TGTGCCAGCAGTTTATCCTACGAGAGAGACGAGCAGTTCTTC. This encodes CASSLSYERDEQFF. V usage is TRBV12-3 or TRBV12-4 and J usage is TRBJ2-1; no firm D call. This CDR3 is 14 amino acids long. V lost 2 bases and J lost 10, with 15 bases in between.

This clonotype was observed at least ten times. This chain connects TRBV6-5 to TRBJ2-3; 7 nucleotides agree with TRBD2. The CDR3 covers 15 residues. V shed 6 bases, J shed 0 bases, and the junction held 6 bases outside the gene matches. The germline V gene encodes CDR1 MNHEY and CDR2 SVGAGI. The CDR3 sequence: CASRYGGGSTDTQYF. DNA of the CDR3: TGTGCCAGCAGATATGGGGGGGGGAGCACAGATACGCAGTATTTT.

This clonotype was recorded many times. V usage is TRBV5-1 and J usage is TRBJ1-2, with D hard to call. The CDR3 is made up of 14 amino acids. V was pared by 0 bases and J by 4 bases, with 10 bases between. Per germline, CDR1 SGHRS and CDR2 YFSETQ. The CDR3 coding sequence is TGCGCCAGCAGCTTGGGTGCAGGCAGCTATGGCTACACCTTC. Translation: CASSLGAGSYGYTF.

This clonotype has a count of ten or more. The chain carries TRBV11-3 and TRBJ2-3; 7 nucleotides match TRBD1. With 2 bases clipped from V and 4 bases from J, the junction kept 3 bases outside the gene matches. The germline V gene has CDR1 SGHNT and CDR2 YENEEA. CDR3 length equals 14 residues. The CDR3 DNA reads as TGTGCCAGCAGCTTAAGGGGGCTGGCAGATACGCAGTATTTT. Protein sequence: CASSLRGLADTQYF. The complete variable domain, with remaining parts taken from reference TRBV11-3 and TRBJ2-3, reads EAGVVQSPRYKIIEKKQPVAFWCNPISGHNTLYWYLQNLGQGPELLIRYENEEAVDDSQLPKDRFSAERLKGVDSTLKIQPAELGDSAVYLCASSLRGLADTQYFGPGTRLTVL.

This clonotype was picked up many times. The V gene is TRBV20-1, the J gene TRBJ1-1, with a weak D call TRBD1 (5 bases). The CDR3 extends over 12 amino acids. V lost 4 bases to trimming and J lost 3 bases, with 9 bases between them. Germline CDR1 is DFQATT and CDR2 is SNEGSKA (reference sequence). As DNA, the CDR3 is TGCAGTGCTAATCTGGGGGACACTGAAGCTTTCTTT. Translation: CSANLGDTEAFF.